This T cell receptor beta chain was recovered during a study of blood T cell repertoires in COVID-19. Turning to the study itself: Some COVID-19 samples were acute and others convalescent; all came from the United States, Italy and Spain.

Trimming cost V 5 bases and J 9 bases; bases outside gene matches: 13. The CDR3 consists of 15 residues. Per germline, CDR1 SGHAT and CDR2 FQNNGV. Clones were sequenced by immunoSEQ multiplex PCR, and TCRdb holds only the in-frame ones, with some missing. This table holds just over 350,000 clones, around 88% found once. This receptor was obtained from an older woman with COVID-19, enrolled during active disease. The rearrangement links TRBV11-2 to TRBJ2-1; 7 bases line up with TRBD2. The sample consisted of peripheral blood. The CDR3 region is CASSPQRMAGVEQFF. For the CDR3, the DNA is TGTGCCAGCAGCCCGCAGAGGATGGCGGGGGTTGAGCAGTTCTTC.